This T cell receptor (beta chain) is drawn from a study of control samples from healthy donors and cancer patients. Clones were sequenced by immunoSEQ multiplex PCR, and TCRdb holds only the in-frame ones, with some missing. Of under 85,000 clones in the sample, 94% were seen once. The V segment lost 2 bases and the J segment 8 bases; nucleotides outside the gene matches: 3. This CDR3 comprises 13 residues. The germline V gene encodes CDR1 SGHRS and CDR2 YFSETQ. The specimen sequenced was blood. This receptor was taken from a woman aged 40-49 years in good health. V gene TRBV5-1 combines with J gene TRBJ2-4; 8 positions match TRBD2. The CDR3 reads CASSLAGADIQYF. CDR3 sequence (DNA): TGCGCCAGCAGCTTAGCGGGGGCAGACATTCAGTACTTC.